This T cell receptor beta chain was recovered during a study of T cells expressing NK-cell markers (TCRdb year 2020). For context, the study as a whole: Three sorted T-cell subsets (CD3+CD56+NKG2C+, CD3+CD56+NKG2C- and CD3+CD56-NKG2C+) from several donors had their TCR beta-chain repertoires profiled. Among the eight sequenced donors, only one was HCMV-seronegative, while the other seven were HCMV-seropositive. The study sequenced eight donors, all healthy volunteers chosen at random: three men and five women. Illumina HiSeq 2000/2500, MiSeq or NextSeq was used to sequence libraries as 2 x 150 bp reads. Study-wide findings and limitations: Those dominant clonotypes were again the most abundant among CD3+CD56-NKG2C+ cells in a handful of donors, at roughly 28.3-60.1%. Whether the expanded NKG2C-expressing T cell clones were specific for HCMV antigens was left unclear. In over 5 donors, the dominant CD3+CD56+NKG2C+ clonotypes were among the top 10 CD8+ clonotypes and accounted for roughly 1.0-7.5% of CD8+ T cells.

A commercial ELISA kit detecting HCMV-specific IgG in serum was used to determine HCMV serostatus. Ficoll density gradient centrifugation was used to isolate peripheral blood mononuclear cells from blood. Comments on this clonotype: Its cognate antigen has yet to be identified.

For sequencing, an Illumina HiSeq 2000 was employed. 5'RACE template switching, by which a universal primer site and unique molecular identifiers were added, was used to make TCR beta cDNA libraries. cDNA synthesis was primed from the TCR beta constant segment and was followed by two successive PCR amplification steps. The published analysis was carried out like this. MIGEC was used to demultiplex reads and group reads by UMI, and MiTCR was used to assemble and quantify clonotypes. To exclude erroneous sequences, any TCR cDNA sequence not supported by at least two reads was discarded. The tcR package was used for downstream repertoire analysis, and clonotypes were matched between fractions using CDR3 nucleotide sequence together with V segment. VDJmatch was used to annotate antigen specificity against VDJdb, with one amino acid substitution allowed in CDR3. The reads underwent TCRdb reprocessing, giving one record for each CDR3 protein sequence and no DNA. The V and J calls, along with clone size, are taken from TCRdb and not from the paper's own processing. The data table for this sample lists about 180,000 distinct CDR3 sequences. The top ten constitute 20% to 25% of the sample.

The CDR3 sequence holds 18 residues, the cysteine and phenylalanine included. No nucleotide data were recorded. Looking up the germline V gene (reference sequence) yields CDR1 MNHEY and CDR2 SMNVEV. Sequenced: blood T cells: a sorted CD56 or NKG2C T cell subset, CD4+ or CD8+ T cells, or bulk PBMC T cells (not recorded which). This sequence uses TRBV27 and TRBJ2-1; no DNA is available, so the TRBD2 call from TCRdb remains unchecked. This clonotype originated in a man aged 18-75 years in good health. The CDR3 protein: CASSSISAGGPSWIGQFF.